There are a few counts of the clone carrying this TCR beta chain. Its antigen remains unidentified. This sample is part of a study of blood T cells in healthy people across ages. The study's findings and limits: Estimates drawn from one million T cells were deemed to understate diversity. The study could not conclusively compare naive and antigen-experienced cells, given its unsorted PBMCs. Observed TCR beta diversity per million T cells went down as age went up. This fall followed a roughly linear course with age.

PCR was performed a second time for roughly 7 to 11 cycles using a sample-barcoded 5' primer and a J-beta primer mix. TCRdb called the 5' RACE reads again in MiXCR, with one record for every CDR3 protein. The sample has approximately 1.5 million distinct CDR3 sequences, around 35% seen once; the top ten hold about 11%. CDR3 size: 13 residues. Germline CDR1 reads ENHRY; CDR2 reads SYGVKD. Trimming cost V 4 bases and J 10 bases, with 14 bases left between them. The study isolated at least 7 million PBMCs from each sample. This receptor was identified in a woman aged 25 to 39 in good health. The sequenced sample consisted of blood. This rearrangement joins TRBV10-3 to TRBJ2-1; a possible D gene is TRBD2 (7 bases). Here the CDR3 reads CAISVGGANEQFF. The DNA for the CDR3 is TGTGCCATCAGTGTTGGGGGGGCGAACGAGCAGTTCTTC.